This TCR beta chain was sequenced for a study of T cell responses to AZD1222 COVID-19 vaccine (dated by TCRdb to the early 2020s). For context, the study as a whole: A total of over 230 trial participants underwent TCR sequencing, of whom about 210 had received two doses of AZD1222 and around 25 had received two doses of the MenACWY control vaccine. Enrollment into the trials was organized by age into subgroups of 18-55, 56-69 and 70-plus years, and those subgroups contained roughly 150, 30 and 60 TCR-sequenced participants, respectively. Study-wide conclusions, independent of this receptor: Epitopes outside the regions mutated in the B.1.351 and B.1.1.7 variants were reportedly recognized by nearly half of the unique spike-specific TCRs. Because no samples from the day 14 peak response were available, repertoires could be characterized only after the peak T cell response. Spike-specific TCR breadth and depth rose significantly after two AZD1222 doses compared with day 0 and with MenACWY recipients. The 56-69-year group was small, and its depth increase did not reach significance, likely because of low power. Most participants were white British and females outnumbered males, and the authors suggested that clonal diversity may have been underestimated. CD4 TCRs associated with the vaccine covered the entire spike protein, and the dominant responses were in regions 160-218 and 743-854. Conclusions about previously exposed vaccinees are limited because only a handful of AZD1222 recipients were SARS-CoV-2 seropositive at baseline.

Interpreted using the paper, the time point label stands for: about 28 days (+/-7) after the second vaccine dose. AZD1222 recipients given second doses at about 4 weeks or at about 12 weeks were pooled, since spike-specific TCR depth and breadth were not found to differ between the two schedules. Vaccinee samples came from UK trials COV001 and COV002, including a single-blind randomized controlled phase 2/3 trial of AZD1222 (ChAdOx1 nCoV-19) in healthy adults. For TCRbeta chain sequencing, PBMC samples were collected from trial participants at day 0 and at day 28 after the second dose. The CDR3 regions of human TCRbeta chains were subjected to immunosequencing. As for how the authors treated the data: Repertoire TCRs were matched against a reference library of SARS-CoV-2-specific TCRs generated with the MIRA antigen-specificity platform. Breadth meant the fraction of unique TCRs that were SARS-CoV-2-associated, whereas depth meant the fraction of total T cells that were SARS-CoV-2-associated. Using the MIRA data, each spike-specific TCR was mapped to the spike region that the TCR reacts to and placed in a CD4 or CD8 class. Log10-transformed breadth and depth values were compared by one-way ANOVA with Sidak's multiple comparisons tests. TCRdb mirrors the immuneACCESS table, restricted to in-frame sequences. Some clones are absent from its copies; in checked studies, under half trace to an unresolved V gene, and the reason for the others is unknown. V, J and clone size are taken as reported in that table, and D and trimming were inferred from the DNA itself. For this sample there are under 150,000 clones; around 89% appear just once. Over 8% of the sample is taken by the ten largest.

As to this clone: Its antigen is unknown. No much larger clone is present one base from it, and per-base qualities are unavailable.

The CDR3 contains 15 residues, cysteine and phenylalanine counted. The only DNA kept is the CDR3, 45 bases in frame from the first base. CDR1 and CDR2 (SGHNT, YYREEE) derive from the germline V gene (reference sequence). V and J lose 5 bases and 1 base, and a span of 14 bases separates them. This sample comprised peripheral blood, obtained 28 days after the second AZD1222 dose. This chain is built from TRBV5-4 and TRBJ2-3; the D segment may tentatively be TRBD1 or TRBD2, each giving 5 matched bases. This sequence originates from an adult who received the AZD1222 COVID-19 vaccine. The bases read TGTGCCAGCAGTTCCAGCTGGGACGGCACAGATACGCAGTATTTT. This codes for CASSSSWDGTDTQYF.